The rows below give T cell receptor beta chains drawn from one sample of a study of cytomegalovirus exposure and HLA in healthy donors. Sequenced by immunoSEQ multiplex PCR; TCRdb stores in-frame clones only, minus some. This table holds under 200,000 clones, approximately 86% found once. The sequencing input was PBMCs. Receptors originate from a young woman in good health and CMV-seronegative. CDR3s include the opening cysteine and the closing phenylalanine or tryptophan. D genes are given only for firm matches. Clone sizes are given selectively: once, few, many, or a class where the clone is expanded.

TRBJ2-7 | - | - | TRBV7-9 | CASSFSDRTEQYF | TGTGCCAGCAGCTTCTCCGACAGGACAGAGCAGTACTTC
TRBJ2-1 | - | - | TRBV7-3 | CASTRGGMGNEQFF | TGTGCCAGCACCCGAGGGGGAATGGGGAATGAGCAGTTCTTC
TRBJ2-5 | - | TRBD2 | TRBV6-5 | CASSRGGVGKTQYF | TGTGCCAGCAGTCGCGGGGGGGTTGGAAAGACCCAGTACTTC
TRBJ1-4 | - | TRBD1 | TRBV13 | CASSFDREEKLFF | TGTGCCAGCAGCTTTGACAGGGAGGAAAAACTGTTTTTT
TRBJ1-5 | once | TRBD1 | TRBV19 | CAIADRGFGQPQHF | TGTGCCATTGCTGACAGGGGGTTCGGGCAGCCCCAGCATTTT
TRBJ2-1 | - | TRBD1 | TRBV14 | CASRQTGGQDYNEQFF | TGTGCCAGCAGACAGACAGGGGGACAGGACTACAATGAGCAGTTCTTC
TRBJ2-7 | - | TRBD2 | TRBV4-2 | CASSQGRSGGAYEQYF | TGTGCCAGCAGCCAAGGCCGCAGCGGGGGGGCCTACGAGCAGTACTTC
TRBJ2-2 | - | - | TRBV28 | CASSPPRQKNTGELFF | TGTGCCAGCAGCCCCCCGCGGCAGAAAAACACCGGGGAGCTGTTTTTT
TRBJ2-1 | - | - | TRBV29-1 | CSVGPGPQAGNEQFF | TGCAGCGTTGGTCCCGGGCCCCAAGCGGGCAATGAGCAGTTCTTC
TRBJ2-2 | once | TRBD1 | TRBV7-9 | CASSSLDRGNTGELFF | TGTGCCAGCAGCTCTCTTGACAGGGGGAACACCGGGGAGCTGTTTTTT
TRBJ2-7 | - | - | TRBV28 | CASSSGTRPDEQYF | TGTGCCAGCAGTTCCGGGACACGGCCTGACGAGCAGTACTTC
TRBJ2-1 | - | TRBD2 | TRBV15 | CATSRALAGGLYEQFF | TGTGCCACCAGCAGAGCCCTAGCGGGGGGGCTGTATGAGCAGTTCTTC
TRBJ2-1 | - | - | TRBV2 | CASSRNNVAGEQFF | TGTGCCAGCAGTCGGAATAACGTGGCGGGTGAGCAGTTCTTC
TRBJ1-1 | - | - | TRBV5-1 | CASRVRPNTEAFF | TGCGCCAGCCGGGTAAGGCCGAACACTGAAGCTTTCTTT
TRBJ1-2 | - | - | TRBV6-5 | CASSRNPTGGYTF | TGTGCCAGCAGCCGAAACCCGACGGGGGGCTACACCTTC
TRBJ2-7 | once | - | TRBV13 | CASSPSGTWNHEQYF | TGTGCCAGCAGCCCCTCGGGAACATGGAACCACGAGCAGTACTTC
TRBJ1-5 | - | - | TRBV6-4 | CASSVEGNQPQHF | TGTGCCAGCAGTGTAGAGGGCAATCAGCCCCAGCATTTT
TRBJ2-1 | - | - | TRBV9 | CASSTGTPGIGEQFF | TGTGCCAGCAGCACCGGGACTCCGGGCATTGGAGAGCAGTTCTTC
TRBJ2-1 | - | - | TRBV4-1 | CASSQAGNPYNEQFF | TGCGCCAGCAGCCAAGCGGGGAACCCCTACAATGAGCAGTTCTTC
TRBJ1-5 | - | - | TRBV19 | CASSRRGQSIQPQHF | TGTGCCAGTAGTCGACGCGGACAGAGTATTCAGCCCCAGCATTTT
TRBJ1-5 | - | TRBD1 | TRBV28 | CASSPRTGRNINSNQPQHF | TGTGCCAGCAGCCCTCGGACAGGGCGAAACATAAATAGCAATCAGCCCCAGCATTTT
TRBJ1-1 | - | - | TRBV5-5 | CASSFWAGESLAFF | TGTGCCAGCAGCTTTTGGGCGGGTGAGAGCCTCGCTTTCTTT
TRBJ2-1 | - | TRBD2 | TRBV2 | CASSEEASGNGEQFF | TGTGCCAGCAGTGAAGAAGCTAGCGGGAATGGTGAGCAGTTCTTC
TRBJ1-1 | - | TRBD1 | TRBV10-3 | CAAATGGDTEAFF | TGTGCCGCCGCTACAGGGGGCGACACTGAAGCTTTCTTT
TRBJ2-1 | - | TRBD2 | TRBV28 | CASRGVWEQFF | TGTGCCAGCCGGGGGGTCTGGGAGCAGTTCTTC
TRBJ1-1 | once | - | TRBV29-1 | CSVNKGGNTEAFF | TGCAGCGTTAACAAAGGGGGGAACACTGAAGCTTTCTTT
TRBJ2-3 | - | - | TRBV4-1 | CASSPVVAQRTDTQYF | TGCGCCAGCAGCCCGGTCGTAGCGCAACGCACAGATACGCAGTATTTT
TRBJ2-2 | - | - | TRBV9 | CASSGSGDETGELFF | TGTGCCAGCAGCGGGTCAGGGGATGAAACCGGGGAGCTGTTTTTT
TRBJ2-3 | - | - | TRBV6-6 | CASSYVGASTDTQYF | TGTGCCAGCAGTTACGTGGGGGCTAGCACAGATACGCAGTATTTT
TRBJ1-4 | - | TRBD1 | TRBV6-5 | CASSFIRDSGEKLFF | TGTGCCAGCAGTTTTATCCGGGACAGTGGAGAAAAACTGTTTTTT
TRBJ2-7 | once | - | TRBV7-2 | CASSLGSSLLYEQYF | TGTGCCAGCAGCTTAGGGTCCTCCCTCCTCTACGAGCAGTACTTC
TRBJ2-3 | - | - | TRBV6-1 | CASPGFRSDMQYF | TGTGCCAGTCCAGGGTTTCGGTCAGATATGCAGTATTTT
TRBJ1-1 | - | - | TRBV7-9 | CASSSRTKTEAFF | TGTGCCAGCAGCTCTCGGACTAAGACTGAAGCTTTCTTT
TRBJ1-2 | - | - | TRBV28 | CASSLSKNRGGASGYTF | TGTGCCAGCAGTTTAAGTAAAAATAGAGGGGGGGCGTCTGGCTACACCTTC
TRBJ2-7 | - | TRBD1 | TRBV5-1 | CASSPKPGQGGEQYF | TGCGCCAGCAGCCCAAAACCGGGACAGGGCGGCGAGCAGTACTTC
TRBJ1-5 | - | - | TRBV2 | CASSDFPSSPQHF | TGTGCCAGCAGTGATTTTCCATCATCGCCCCAGCATTTT
TRBJ1-2 | - | TRBD1 | TRBV7-3 | CASSLGDRAGGYTF | TGTGCCAGCAGCTTAGGGGACAGGGCGGGCGGCTACACCTTC
TRBJ1-1 | - | - | TRBV4-1 | CASRDSVNTEAFF | TGCGCCAGCAGAGACAGCGTGAACACTGAAGCTTTCTTT
TRBJ2-1 | - | TRBD2 | TRBV5-6 | CASGGLADYNEQFF | TGTGCCAGCGGAGGGCTAGCGGACTACAATGAGCAGTTCTTC
TRBJ2-6 | once | - | TRBV28 | CASSRGGESNVLTF | TGTGCCAGCAGCCGAGGGGGGGAATCAAACGTCCTGACTTTC
TRBJ1-1 | - | - | TRBV6-5 | CASSSAGPNTEAFF | TGTGCCAGCAGTTCCGCGGGACCGAACACTGAAGCTTTCTTT
TRBJ2-3 | - | - | TRBV15 | CATSSGSPDTQYF | TGTGCCACCAGCTCTGGCTCACCAGATACGCAGTATTTT
TRBJ2-3 | - | TRBD1 | TRBV2 | CASSPLRGQGVHTQYF | TGTGCCAGCAGCCCCCTGCGGGGACAGGGAGTACATACGCAGTATTTT
TRBJ2-3 | - | - | TRBV5-4 | CASSLALSLTDTQYF | TGTGCCAGCAGCTTGGCACTTTCCCTCACAGATACGCAGTATTTT
TRBJ1-1 | - | TRBD1 | TRBV29-1 | CSVEVSGTGIWNTEAFF | TGCAGCGTTGAAGTGTCCGGGACAGGAATTTGGAACACTGAAGCTTTCTTT
TRBJ2-7 | - | TRBD1 | TRBV7-9 | CSSSRDRGRWFF | TGTTCCAGCTCCCGGGACAGGGGCCGTTGGTTCTTC
TRBJ2-5 | - | - | TRBV14 | CASSQDLYETQYF | TGTGCCAGCAGCCAAGATCTGTATGAGACCCAGTACTTC